This paragraph reports one T cell receptor beta chain. The antigen is not known. The sample comes from a study of T cell responses to AZD1222 COVID-19 vaccine. Study outcomes and limitations: The study found vaccine-associated CD4 TCRs spanning spike, dominant at 160-218 and 743-854.

Trimming took 4 bases from V and 0 from J; bases not matched to a gene: 7. The CDR3 consists of 17 residues. Germline lookup yields CDR1 KGHSH and CDR2 LQKENI. Assay: immunoSEQ multiplex PCR; the TCRdb copy retains only in-frame clones and omits some. The sample consists of 150,000 or so clones, 80% to 95% of them appearing once. The V call is TRBV18, the J call TRBJ1-3; 9 bases match TRBD1. This sample comprised peripheral blood, obtained on day 0 of AZD1222 vaccination. This clonotype was sampled from an adult in good health. CDR3 bases: TGTGCCAGCTCACAACGGACAGGGGCCGACTCTGGAAACACCATATATTTT. Protein sequence: CASSQRTGADSGNTIYF. Full variable domain (outside the CDR3, taken from reference TRBV18 and TRBJ1-3): NAGVMQNPRHLVRRRGQEARLRCSPMKGHSHVYWYRQLPEEGLKFMVYLQKENIIDESGMPKERFSAEFPKEGPSILRIQQVVRGDSAAYFCASSQRTGADSGNTIYFGEGSWLTVV.